The TCR beta chain described here comes from a study of blood T cell repertoires in COVID-19. Study-wide background: The study drew acute and convalescent COVID-19 samples from the United States, Italy and Spain. Sources were T cells, B-cell-depleted T cells, or PBMCs; the material itself was cDNA or gDNA.

As processed by the authors: Counts of nucleated cells, estimated from reference gene primer amplification, were obtained. Assay: immunoSEQ multiplex PCR; the TCRdb copy retains only in-frame clones and omits some. That table supplies the V and J calls and clone size; D and trimming were determined from the DNA. The sample yields 220,000 or so clones, around 83% seen once. Germline loops: CDR1 MGHRA, CDR2 YSYEKL. The CDR3 sequence is 15 residues long. The germline V and J ends were trimmed by 11 bases and 4 bases, with 21 bases remaining between them. This clone was seen only once. The sample was peripheral blood. This chain joins TRBV4-1 and TRBJ1-3; a possible D gene is TRBD1 (6 bases). This sequence was found in a man aged 50-59 years who had recovered from COVID-19. In DNA, the CDR3 is TGCGCCGCAGGGGAGAGGGGCAATACCGGAAACACCATATATTTT. As protein: CAAGERGNTGNTIYF.